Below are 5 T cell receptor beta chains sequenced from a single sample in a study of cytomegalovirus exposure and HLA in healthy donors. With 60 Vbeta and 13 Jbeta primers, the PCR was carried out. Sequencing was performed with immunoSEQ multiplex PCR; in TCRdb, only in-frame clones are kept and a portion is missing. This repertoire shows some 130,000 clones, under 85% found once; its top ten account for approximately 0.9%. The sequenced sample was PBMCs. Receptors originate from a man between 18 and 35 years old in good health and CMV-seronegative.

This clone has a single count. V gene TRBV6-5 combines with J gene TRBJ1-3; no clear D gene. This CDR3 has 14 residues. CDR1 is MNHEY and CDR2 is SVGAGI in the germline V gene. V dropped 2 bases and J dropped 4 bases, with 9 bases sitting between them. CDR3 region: CASSYGGRGNTIYF. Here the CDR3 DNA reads TGTGCCAGCAGTTACGGCGGGCGCGGAAACACCATATATTTT.

CDR3 amino acids: CSVQGQLNYGYTF. The CDR3 DNA reads TGCAGCGTCCAGGGACAGCTTAACTATGGCTACACCTTC. This chain joins TRBV29-1 and TRBJ1-2, with 7 bases that match TRBD1. The CDR3 has 13 residues. The germline V gene encodes CDR1 SQVTM and CDR2 ANQGSEA. The trim removed 6 bases at V and 1 base at J, leaving 5 bases unmatched.

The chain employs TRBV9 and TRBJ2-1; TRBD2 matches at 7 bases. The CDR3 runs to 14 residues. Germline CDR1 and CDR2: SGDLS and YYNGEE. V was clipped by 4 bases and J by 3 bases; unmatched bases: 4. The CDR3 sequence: CASSMGLIYNEQFF. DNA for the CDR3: TGTGCCAGCAGCATGGGACTAATCTACAATGAGCAGTTCTTC.

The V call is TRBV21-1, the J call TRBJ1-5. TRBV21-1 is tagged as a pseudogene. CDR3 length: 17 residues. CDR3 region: CASSTPSGEFGNQPQHF. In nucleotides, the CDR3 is TGTGCCAGCAGCACCCCCTCCGGGGAGTTCGGCAATCAGCCCCAGCATTTT.

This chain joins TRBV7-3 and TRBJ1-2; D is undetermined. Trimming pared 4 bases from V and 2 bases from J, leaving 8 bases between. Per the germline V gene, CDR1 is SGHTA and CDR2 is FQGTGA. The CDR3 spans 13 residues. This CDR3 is CASSYGGNYGYTF. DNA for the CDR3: TGTGCCAGCAGCTATGGAGGGAACTATGGCTACACCTTC.